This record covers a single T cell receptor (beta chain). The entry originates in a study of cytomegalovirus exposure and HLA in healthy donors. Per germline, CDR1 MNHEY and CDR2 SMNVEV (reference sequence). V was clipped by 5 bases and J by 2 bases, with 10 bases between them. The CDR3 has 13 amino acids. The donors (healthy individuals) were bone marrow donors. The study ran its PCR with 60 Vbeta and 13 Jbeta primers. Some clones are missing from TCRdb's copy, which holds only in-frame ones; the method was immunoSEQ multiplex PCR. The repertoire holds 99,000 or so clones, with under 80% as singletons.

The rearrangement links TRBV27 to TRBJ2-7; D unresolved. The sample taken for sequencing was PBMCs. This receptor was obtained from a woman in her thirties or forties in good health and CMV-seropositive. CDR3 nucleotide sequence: TGTGCCAGCAGTCCCCAGGTTCCCTACGAGCAGTACTTC. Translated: CASSPQVPYEQYF.